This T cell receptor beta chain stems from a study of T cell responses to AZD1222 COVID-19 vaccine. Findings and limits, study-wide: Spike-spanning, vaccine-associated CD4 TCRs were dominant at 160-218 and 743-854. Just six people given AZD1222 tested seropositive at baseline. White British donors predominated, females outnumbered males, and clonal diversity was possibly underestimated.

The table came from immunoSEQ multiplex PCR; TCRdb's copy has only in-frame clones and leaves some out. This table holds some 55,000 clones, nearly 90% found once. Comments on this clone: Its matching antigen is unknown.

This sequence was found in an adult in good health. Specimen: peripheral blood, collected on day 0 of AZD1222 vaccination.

Here the CDR3 DNA reads TGTGCCAGCTCACCGACCGTCGAGGAAGCTTTCTTT. It encodes CASSPTVEEAFF. The rearrangement uses TRBV18 and TRBJ1-1, with D uncertain. The CDR3 has 12 residues. Germline V gene lookup returns CDR1 KGHSH and CDR2 LQKENI. The V and J ends lost 3 bases and 8 bases respectively, with 10 bases between them. The full variable domain, completed using reference TRBV18 and TRBJ1-1, is NAGVMQNPRHLVRRRGQEARLRCSPMKGHSHVYWYRQLPEEGLKFMVYLQKENIIDESGMPKERFSAEFPKEGPSILRIQQVVRGDSAAYFCASSPTVEEAFFGQGTRLTVV.